A single sample is the source of the 26 T cell receptor beta chains below, sequenced in a study of cytomegalovirus exposure and HLA in healthy donors listed by TCRdb under 2017. To prepare the library, the immunoSEQ multiplex PCR assay was applied. For the multiplex PCR, a mixture combining 60 forward primers for TCR Vbeta segments and 13 reverse primers for TCR Jbeta segments was used. TCRdb stores this immuneACCESS table with in-frame sequences only. Part of the clones is absent; in the studies checked, under half of the shortfall reflects unresolved V genes, and no reason is known for the rest. The sample profile shows about 140,000 clones; about 80% of them were found once. The top ten clonotypes cover less than 7.5% of the sample. The sequenced sample was PBMCs. The receptors come from a woman in her thirties or forties in good health and CMV-seropositive.

This clone showed up just once. CDR3 DNA sequence: TGTGCCAGCAGCTTATACCCCGGGAGGGTAAACAATGAGCAGTTCTTC. Amino acid sequence: CASSLYPGRVNNEQFF. The V gene is TRBV11-2, the J gene TRBJ2-1; 8 bases are shared with TRBD2. The V and J ends lost 2 bases and 5 bases, in that order; junction bases with no gene match: 8. Germline V gene data show CDR1 as SGHAT and CDR2 as FQNNGV. The CDR3 extends over 16 amino acids.

The chain employs TRBV7-2 and TRBJ2-1; TRBD2 matches 8 bases. V lost 2 bases and J lost 9; bases outside the gene matches: 12. This CDR3 contains 16 residues. CDR1 is SGHTA and CDR2 is FQGNSA in the germline V gene. CDR3 amino acids: CASSLLWREEYSEQFF. In DNA form, the CDR3 reads TGTGCCAGCAGCTTATTGTGGCGGGAGGAATATAGTGAGCAGTTCTTC. Looking up the rest from reference TRBV7-2 and TRBJ2-1 gives the full variable domain: GAGVSQSPSNKVTEKGKDVELRCDPISGHTALYWYRQSLGQGLEFLIYFQGNSAPDKSGLPSDRFSAERTGGSVSTLTIQRTQQEDSAVYLCASSLLWREEYSEQFFGPGTRLTVL.

The chain employs TRBV4-1 and TRBJ2-7; the D gene is possibly TRBD1 (5 bases). CDR1 MGHRA and CDR2 YSYEKL come from the germline V gene. The V end lost 0 bases, the J end lost 2 bases, and 8 bases lay between the germline ends. This CDR3 spans 14 amino acids. In nucleotides, the CDR3 is TGCGCCAGCAGCCAAGAGGGGCAGACCTACGAGCAGTACTTC. Its translation: CASSQEGQTYEQYF.

This clone was seen once. The J gene is TRBJ1-5, the V gene TRBV7-9; unclear D gene. CDR1 is SEHNR and CDR2 is FQNEAQ in the germline V gene (reference sequence). CDR3 length: 14 residues. V dropped 5 bases and J dropped 2 bases, with 10 bases sitting between them. CDR3 sequence: CASSLSAGNQPQHF. The CDR3 DNA is TGTGCCAGCAGCCTCTCCGCGGGCAATCAGCCCCAGCATTTT. Drawing the rest from reference TRBV7-9 and TRBJ1-5, the complete variable domain is DTGVSQNPRHKITKRGQNVTFRCDPISEHNRLYWYRQTLGQGPEFLTYFQNEAQLEKSRLLSDRFSAERPKGSFSTLEIQRTEQGDSAMYLCASSLSAGNQPQHFGDGTRLSIL.

This clone was counted once. A junction end diverges from the germline sequence, so it may reflect a read error. At the DNA level, this CDR3 is encoded by other sequences in the same sample as well. Here the CDR3 reads CASRGQYNQPQHF. The CDR3 nucleotides are TGTGCGAGTAGGGGACAGTATAATCAGCCCCAGCATTTT. The V call is TRBV19, the J call TRBJ1-5, with 7 bases identical to TRBD1. The CDR3 sequence is 13 residues long. Per the germline V gene, CDR1 is LNHDA and CDR2 is SQIVND (reference sequence).

CDR3 DNA: TGCGCCAGCAGCTTGGGGGACAGGGGAGGGAACGAGCAGTACTTC. Protein: CASSLGDRGGNEQYF. The chain recombines TRBV5-1 with TRBJ2-7; 10 bases line up with TRBD1. V was pared by 0 bases and J by 5 bases, with 5 bases of the junction left unmatched. Germline lookup yields CDR1 SGHRS and CDR2 YFSETQ. The CDR3 is 15 residues long.

As concerns this clone: The sample carries other DNA sequences with the same CDR3. J is TRBJ2-3 and V is TRBV5-1; TRBD2 is a possible D gene (5 bases). The germline gives CDR1 SGHRS, CDR2 YFSETQ. The V and J ends lost 0 bases and 0 bases respectively, with 5 bases between them. The CDR3 has 14 amino acids. The CDR3 loop is CASSLAGSTDTQYF. Here the CDR3 DNA reads TGCGCCAGCAGCTTGGCGGGGAGCACAGATACGCAGTATTTT.

This sequence joins TRBV7-9 and TRBJ2-1; D is undetermined. V was trimmed by 5 bases and J by 6 bases, leaving 5 bases between them. Germline V CDR1 and CDR2: SEHNR, FQNEAQ (reference sequence). The CDR3 is 11 residues long. The CDR3 loop reads CASSVVNEQFF. The CDR3 coding sequence is TGTGCCAGCAGCGTCGTCAATGAGCAGTTCTTC. Full variable domain (missing parts from reference TRBV7-9 and TRBJ2-1): DTGVSQNPRHKITKRGQNVTFRCDPISEHNRLYWYRQTLGQGPEFLTYFQNEAQLEKSRLLSDRFSAERPKGSFSTLEIQRTEQGDSAMYLCASSVVNEQFFGPGTRLTVL.

This sequence joins TRBV28 and TRBJ2-2; TRBD1 might be the D (6 bases). The V gene's germline CDR1 is MDHEN and CDR2 SYDVKM. The V end was cut by 7 bases, the J end by 4 bases, with 22 bases between. There are 17 residues in the CDR3. CDR3 bases: TGTGCCAGCACTCCAGAATTAGACAGGCGCCGCACCGGGGAGCTGTTTTTT. This sequence encodes CASTPELDRRRTGELFF.

The rearrangement links TRBV28 to TRBJ2-7; maybe TRBD2 (5 bases). V gave up 0 bases and J gave up 7 bases, with 10 bases separating them. The CDR3 loop spans 13 amino acids. Germline values: CDR1 MDHEN, CDR2 SYDVKM. This chain's CDR3 is CASSLWDSHEQYF. The CDR3 DNA reads TGTGCCAGCAGTTTATGGGACTCGCATGAGCAGTACTTC. Variable domain in full (rest from reference TRBV28 and TRBJ2-7): DVKVTQSSRYLVKRTGEKVFLECVQDMDHENMFWYRQDPGLGLRLIYFSYDVKMKEKGDIPEGYSVSREKKERFSLILESASTNQTSMYLCASSLWDSHEQYFGPGTRLTVT.

The chain carries TRBV5-1 and TRBJ2-5; a weak D match, TRBD2 (6 bases). The DNA end lines up better with TRBJ2-7; the J call may be wrong. CDR1 and CDR2 (germline): SGHRS, YFSETQ. The CDR3 runs 14 residues. CDR3 nucleotides: TGCGCCAGCAGCTCGGGGGACCCGCCCTACGAGCAGTACTTC. Its translation: CASSSGDPPYEQYF.

The V call is TRBV6-5, the J call TRBJ2-7, with 9 bases lining up with TRBD1. V trimming: 2 bases; J trimming: 3 bases; junction bases outside the gene matches: 8. Germline V lookup: CDR1 MNHEY, CDR2 SVGAGI. This CDR3 is 16 amino acids long. The DNA for the CDR3 is TGTGCCAGCAGTTACGGGAGGGGACAGGGAGGCTACGAGCAGTACTTC. Protein: CASSYGRGQGGYEQYF.

This clone was observed a single time. The gene calls are TRBV21-1 and TRBJ2-7; the D call TRBD2 from the table was never checked on the DNA. TRBV21-1 is annotated as a pseudogene. The CDR3 has 15 amino acids. The CDR3 loop reads CASSKSREGPGEQYF. DNA for the CDR3: TGTGCCAGCAGCAAATCGCGGGAGGGCCCTGGGGAGCAGTACTTC.

The rearrangement links TRBV5-6 to TRBJ1-5; D not resolved. This CDR3 region has 15 residues. Trimming took off 5 bases at V and 2 bases at J, with 14 bases between the two ends. Germline V gives CDR1 SGHDT, CDR2 YYEEEE. The CDR3 loop is CASSSNQEGNQPQHF. The CDR3 region has the DNA TGTGCCAGCAGTTCGAATCAAGAGGGCAATCAGCCCCAGCATTTT.

V is TRBV9 and J is TRBJ2-5; D is uncertain. The germline gives CDR1 SGDLS, CDR2 YYNGEE. CDR3 length: 14 amino acids. Deletions cut 4 bases from V and 1 base from J, with 11 bases between. CDR3 bases: TGTGCCAGCAGCCTTACCTTAGTCCAAGAGACCCAGTACTTC. Translation: CASSLTLVQETQYF.

This chain uses TRBV14 with TRBJ2-2; TRBD1 agrees at 9 bases. Germline V gene lookup returns CDR1 SGHDN and CDR2 FVKESK. The CDR3 covers 21 residues. Trimming removed 0 bases from V and 3 bases from J; junction bases left unmatched: 17. The CDR3 DNA reads TGTGCCAGCAGCCAAGAGGTGGGGACAGGGTCGCATTACGGTCACACCGGGGAGCTGTTTTTT. Translation: CASSQEVGTGSHYGHTGELFF.

This chain connects TRBV27 to TRBJ2-1; 7 nucleotides align to TRBD1. Germline lookup yields CDR1 MNHEY and CDR2 SMNVEV (reference sequence). V shed 4 bases and J 5 bases; nucleotides not matched to a gene: 5. This CDR3 region has 14 residues. Here the CDR3 reads CASSSDRSNNEQFF. The CDR3 nucleotides are TGTGCCAGCAGTTCGGACAGGAGCAACAATGAGCAGTTCTTC.

The count of this clone is one. The chain carries TRBV29-1 and TRBJ1-1; TRBD1 agrees at 8 bases. Germline CDR1 is SQVTM and CDR2 is ANQGSEA. J was trimmed by 9 bases and V by 6 bases; bases with no gene match: 9. The CDR3 sequence is 12 residues long. CDR3 sequence (DNA): TGCAGCGTGGACAGGGAGAACCTTCAAGCTTTCTTT. Encoded protein: CSVDRENLQAFF.

This clone was seen a few times. This chain joins TRBV5-1 and TRBJ2-7; D may be TRBD2 (5 bases). This CDR3 is 12 amino acids long. The V gene's germline CDR1 is SGHRS and CDR2 YFSETQ. Trimming cost V 7 bases and J 3 bases, with 11 bases left between them. The CDR3 sequence: CASPGSNYEQYF. As DNA, the CDR3 is TGCGCCAGCCCGGGGTCGAACTACGAGCAGTACTTC.

This clone was found a few times. CDR3 sequence: CASSHRVYSPLHF. Here the CDR3 DNA reads TGTGCCAGCAGTCACAGGGTTTATTCACCCCTCCACTTT. V and J are TRBV27 and TRBJ1-6; D possibly corresponds to TRBD1 (6 bases). The CDR3 length is 13 residues. Per the germline V gene, CDR1 is MNHEY and CDR2 is SMNVEV (reference sequence). Trimming took off 5 bases at V and 8 bases at J, with 10 bases between the two ends.

V gene TRBV29-1 combines with J gene TRBJ1-1, with D perhaps TRBD1 (5 bases). Germline CDR1 and CDR2: SQVTM and ANQGSEA. This CDR3 is built from 14 residues. Trimming stripped 5 bases from V and 3 bases from J, with 16 bases between. DNA for the CDR3: TGCAGCGTTCCGGCAGGGAGGTTCGACACTGAAGCTTTCTTT. Translating gives CSVPAGRFDTEAFF.

The chain has TRBV6-5 and TRBJ1-1, with TRBD1 identical over 7 bases. Germline V lookup: CDR1 MNHEY, CDR2 SVGAGI. J gave up 3 bases and V 2 bases, and 3 bases lay outside the gene matches. CDR3 length equals 14 residues. This CDR3 is CASSYGDRDTEAFF. The CDR3 region has the DNA TGTGCCAGCAGTTACGGAGACAGGGACACTGAAGCTTTCTTT.

The genes are TRBV5-1 and TRBJ2-1; 7 positions match TRBD2. Germline V gene lookup returns CDR1 SGHRS and CDR2 YFSETQ. The CDR3 has 17 residues. Trimming removed 4 bases from V and 1 base from J; junction bases left unmatched: 11. CDR3 in DNA: TGCGCCAGCAGCCACAATGGCGGGAGCGGTTCCTACAATGAGCAGTTCTTC. This encodes CASSHNGGSGSYNEQFF.

The V call is TRBV5-1, the J call TRBJ1-1; D is uncertain. This CDR3 is 14 amino acids long. Germline lookup yields CDR1 SGHRS and CDR2 YFSETQ. Trimming shortened V by 0 bases and J by 0 bases, and 6 bases separated the two germline ends. This CDR3 is CASSLGAVNTEAFF. CDR3 bases: TGCGCCAGCAGCTTGGGGGCAGTGAACACTGAAGCTTTCTTT.

This chain connects TRBV10-3 to TRBJ2-3, with a possible D match to TRBD2 (6 bases). The CDR3 loop spans 17 amino acids. V dropped 6 bases and J dropped 0 bases, with 19 bases sitting between them. Germline V gene sequence: CDR1 ENHRY, CDR2 SYGVKD. CDR3 loop: CAISEGRSGASTDTQYF. DNA of the CDR3: TGTGCCATCAGCGAGGGTCGGTCGGGAGCAAGCACAGATACGCAGTATTTT.

There are a few counts of this clone. The chain has TRBV6-7 and TRBJ2-7, with TRBD2 as a possible D gene (5 bases). TRBV6-7 is designated an ORF whose function remains uncertain. The CDR3 has 19 residues. Trimming removed 0 bases from V and 2 bases from J, with 23 bases in between. CDR3: CASSYSFRVSGTTTYEQYF. DNA for the CDR3: TGTGCCAGCAGTTACTCGTTTCGGGTGAGCGGAACTACTACCTACGAGCAGTACTTC.